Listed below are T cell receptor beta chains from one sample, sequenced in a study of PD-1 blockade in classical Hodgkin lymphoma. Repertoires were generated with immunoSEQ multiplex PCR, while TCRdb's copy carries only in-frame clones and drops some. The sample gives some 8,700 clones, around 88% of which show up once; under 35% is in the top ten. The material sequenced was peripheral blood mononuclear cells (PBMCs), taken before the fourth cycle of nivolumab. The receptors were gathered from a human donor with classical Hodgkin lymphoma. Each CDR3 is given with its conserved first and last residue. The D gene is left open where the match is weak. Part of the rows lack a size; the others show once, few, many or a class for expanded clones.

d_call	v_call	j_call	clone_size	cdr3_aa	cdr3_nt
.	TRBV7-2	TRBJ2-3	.	CASSLVGGFTDTQYF	TGTGCCAGCAGCTTAGTAGGGGGATTTACAGATACGCAGTATTTT
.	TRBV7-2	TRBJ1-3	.	CASSLEVQRATIYF	TGTGCCAGCAGCTTAGAGGTTCAGCGGGCCACCATATATTTT
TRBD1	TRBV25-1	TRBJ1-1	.	CASRDRLNTEAFF	TGTGCCAGCAGGGACAGGTTAAACACTGAAGCTTTCTTT
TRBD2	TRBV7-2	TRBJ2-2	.	CASSLVPTSGIVGTGELFF	TGTGCCAGCAGCTTAGTGCCGACTAGCGGGATAGTAGGCACCGGGGAGCTGTTTTTT
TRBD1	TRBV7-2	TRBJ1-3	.	CASSLALGQGFGNTIYF	TGTGCCAGCAGCTTAGCGCTGGGACAGGGGTTTGGAAACACCATATATTTT
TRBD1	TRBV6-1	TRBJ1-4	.	CASSEQPTGARAEKLFF	TGTGCCAGCAGTGAACAACCTACAGGGGCGCGGGCTGAAAAACTGTTTTTT
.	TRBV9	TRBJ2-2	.	CASSVNQGANTGELFF	TGTGCCAGCAGCGTGAATCAGGGCGCGAACACCGGGGAGCTGTTTTTT
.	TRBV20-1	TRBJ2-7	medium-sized	CSATDYYEQYF	TGCAGTGCTACGGACTACTACGAGCAGTACTTC
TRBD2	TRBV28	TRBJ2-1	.	CASSLAAGGGEQFF	TGTGCCAGCAGTTTAGCGGCGGGAGGAGGTGAGCAGTTCTTC
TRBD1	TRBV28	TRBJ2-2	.	CASSPTGAGELFF	TGTGCCAGCAGTCCCACAGGGGCCGGGGAGCTGTTTTTT
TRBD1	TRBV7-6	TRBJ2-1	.	CASSFAQGNEQFF	TGTGCCAGCAGCTTTGCACAGGGGAATGAGCAGTTCTTC
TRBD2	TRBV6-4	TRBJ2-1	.	CASSRTSGEQFF	TGTGCCAGCAGTCGGACTAGCGGCGAGCAGTTCTTC
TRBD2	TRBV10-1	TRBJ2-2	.	CASSEVAGGARTGELFF	TGCGCCAGCAGTGAGGTCGCGGGAGGAGCACGGACCGGGGAGCTGTTTTTT
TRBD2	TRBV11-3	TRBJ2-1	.	CASSLVSGEYNEQFF	TGTGCCAGCAGCTTAGTTAGCGGGGAATACAATGAGCAGTTCTTC
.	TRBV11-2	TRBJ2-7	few	CASSLVWGGTVEGPEQYF	TGTGCCAGCAGCTTAGTTTGGGGAGGGACAGTGGAGGGCCCCGAGCAGTACTTC
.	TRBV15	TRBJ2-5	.	CATSRDNEETQYF	TGTGCCACCAGCAGAGATAATGAAGAGACCCAGTACTTC
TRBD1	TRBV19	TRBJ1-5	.	CASRDRGYSNQPQHF	TGTGCCAGTAGGGACAGGGGATATAGCAATCAGCCCCAGCATTTT
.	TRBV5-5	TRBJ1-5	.	CASSLGPGTRGQPQHF	TGTGCCAGCAGCTTGGGGCCCGGGACACGGGGACAGCCCCAGCATTTT
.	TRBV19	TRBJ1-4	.	CASRTPGRGNEKLFF	TGTGCCAGTAGAACACCGGGACGGGGTAATGAAAAACTGTTTTTT
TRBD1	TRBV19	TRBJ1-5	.	CASTGRQGPNSNQPQHF	TGTGCCAGTACTGGGAGACAGGGACCTAATAGCAATCAGCCCCAGCATTTT
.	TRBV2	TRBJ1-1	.	CASSEGAVSPGEAFF	TGTGCCAGCAGTGAAGGGGCGGTCTCCCCCGGTGAAGCTTTCTTT
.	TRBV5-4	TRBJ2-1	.	CASSGSKGAHNEQFF	TGTGCCAGCAGCGGTTCGAAAGGGGCGCACAATGAGCAGTTCTTC
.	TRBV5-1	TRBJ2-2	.	CASSPGGHWAGELFF	TGCGCCAGCAGCCCCGGAGGACATTGGGCCGGGGAGCTGTTTTTT
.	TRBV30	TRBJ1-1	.	CAWSWGKSTEAFF	TGTGCCTGGAGTTGGGGCAAGAGCACTGAAGCTTTCTTT
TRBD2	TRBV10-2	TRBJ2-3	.	CASSWTSGRDLSTDTQYF	TGCGCCAGCAGTTGGACTAGCGGGAGGGACCTAAGCACAGATACGCAGTATTTT
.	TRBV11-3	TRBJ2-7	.	CASSLVAQEIGHWGYEQYF	TGTGCCAGCAGCTTAGTGGCCCAGGAAATCGGACATTGGGGGTACGAGCAGTACTTC
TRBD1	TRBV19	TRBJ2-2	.	CASSRSRQGPGELFF	TGTGCCAGTAGCAGAAGTAGACAGGGGCCCGGGGAGCTGTTTTTT